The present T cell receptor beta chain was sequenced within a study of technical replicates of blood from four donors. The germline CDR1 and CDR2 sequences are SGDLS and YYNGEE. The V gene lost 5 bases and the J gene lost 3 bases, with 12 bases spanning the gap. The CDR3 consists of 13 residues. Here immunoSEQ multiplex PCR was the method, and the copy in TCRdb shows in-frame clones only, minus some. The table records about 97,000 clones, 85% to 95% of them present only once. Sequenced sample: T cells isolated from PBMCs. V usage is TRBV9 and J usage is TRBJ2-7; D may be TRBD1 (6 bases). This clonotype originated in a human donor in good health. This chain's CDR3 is CASSDGTIYEQYF. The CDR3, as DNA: TGTGCCAGCAGTGACGGGACAATCTACGAGCAGTACTTC.